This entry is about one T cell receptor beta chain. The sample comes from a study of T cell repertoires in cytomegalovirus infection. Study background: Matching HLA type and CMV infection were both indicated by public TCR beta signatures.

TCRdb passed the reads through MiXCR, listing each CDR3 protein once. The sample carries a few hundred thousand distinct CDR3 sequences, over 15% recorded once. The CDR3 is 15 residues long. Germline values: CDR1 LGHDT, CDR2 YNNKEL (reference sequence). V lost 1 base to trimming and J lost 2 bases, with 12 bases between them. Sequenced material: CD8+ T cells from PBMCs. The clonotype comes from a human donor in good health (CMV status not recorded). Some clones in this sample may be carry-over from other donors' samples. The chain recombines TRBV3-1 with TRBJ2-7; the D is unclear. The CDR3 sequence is CASSQGNDGPYEQYF. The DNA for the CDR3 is TGTGCCAGCAGCCAAGGGAATGACGGGCCCTACGAGCAGTACTTC.